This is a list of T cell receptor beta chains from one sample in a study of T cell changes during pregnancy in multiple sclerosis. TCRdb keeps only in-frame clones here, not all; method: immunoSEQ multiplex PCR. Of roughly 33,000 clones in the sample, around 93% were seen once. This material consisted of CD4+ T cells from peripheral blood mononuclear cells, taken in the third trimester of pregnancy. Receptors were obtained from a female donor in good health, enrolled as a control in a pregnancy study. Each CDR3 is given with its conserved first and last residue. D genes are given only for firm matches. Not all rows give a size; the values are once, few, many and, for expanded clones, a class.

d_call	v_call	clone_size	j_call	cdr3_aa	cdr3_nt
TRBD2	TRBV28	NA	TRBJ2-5	CASSGTSGGRVETQYF	TGTGCCAGCAGTGGGACTAGCGGGGGTCGGGTTGAGACCCAGTACTTC
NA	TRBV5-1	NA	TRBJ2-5	CASSLGGQGSETQYF	TGCGCCAGCAGCTTGGGGGGTCAGGGTTCGGAGACCCAGTACTTC
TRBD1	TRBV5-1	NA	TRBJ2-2	CASSFGQGAGELFF	TGCGCCAGCAGCTTTGGGCAGGGGGCCGGGGAGCTGTTTTTT
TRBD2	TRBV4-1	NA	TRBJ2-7	CASSQPLAGGPNLSYEQYF	TGCGCCAGCAGCCAACCTCTAGCGGGAGGGCCCAATCTCTCCTACGAGCAGTACTTC
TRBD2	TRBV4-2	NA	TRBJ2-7	CASSQYPLSLRLAKYEQYF	TGTGCCAGCAGCCAGTACCCTCTTTCTTTAAGACTAGCAAAATACGAGCAGTACTTC
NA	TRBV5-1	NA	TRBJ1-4	CASSRSGSDEKLFF	TGCGCCAGCAGCCGTTCGGGGTCTGATGAAAAACTGTTTTTT
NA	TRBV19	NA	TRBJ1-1	CASMTVQGGTEAFF	TGTGCCAGTATGACAGTCCAGGGCGGCACTGAAGCTTTCTTT
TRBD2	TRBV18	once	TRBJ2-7	CASQSTGTSGTGARQQYF	TGTGCCAGCCAATCGACCGGGACTAGCGGGACCGGGGCTAGGCAGCAGTACTTC
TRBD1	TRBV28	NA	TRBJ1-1	CASSRSGGTEAFF	TGTGCCAGCAGCCGGTCAGGGGGCACTGAAGCTTTCTTT
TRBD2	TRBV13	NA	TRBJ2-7	CASSLTSGRVYEQYF	TGTGCCAGCAGCTTGACTAGCGGGAGGGTCTACGAGCAGTACTTC
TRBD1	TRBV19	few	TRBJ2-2	CASNDRVIGSGELFF	TGTGCCAGTAACGACAGGGTAATTGGGTCCGGGGAGCTGTTTTTT
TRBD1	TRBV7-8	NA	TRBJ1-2	CASSTPGQGGHGYTF	TGTGCCAGCAGCACCCCGGGACAGGGGGGTCATGGCTACACCTTC
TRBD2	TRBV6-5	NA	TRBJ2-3	CASRLAGGLPDTQYF	TGTGCCAGCAGGTTAGCGGGAGGGCTCCCAGATACGCAGTATTTT
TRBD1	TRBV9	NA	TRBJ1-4	CASSSTGTGVGSNEKLFF	TGTGCCAGCAGCTCGACCGGGACAGGGGTAGGGTCTAATGAAAAACTGTTTTTT
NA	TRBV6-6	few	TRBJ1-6	CASKSDSQPNSPLHF	TGTGCCAGCAAATCGGACAGCCAACCTAATTCACCCCTCCACTTT
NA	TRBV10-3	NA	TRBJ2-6	CAISETQSRANVLTF	TGTGCCATCAGTGAGACACAAAGTCGTGCCAACGTCCTGACTTTC
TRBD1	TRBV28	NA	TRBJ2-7	CASSPPGQGSREQYF	TGTGCCAGCAGCCCCCCGGGACAGGGGTCGCGCGAGCAGTACTTC
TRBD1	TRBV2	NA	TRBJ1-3	CASSATGTANSGNTIYF	TGTGCCAGCAGTGCCACCGGGACAGCCAACTCTGGAAACACCATATATTTT
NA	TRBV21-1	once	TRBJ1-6	CASSKALRGRDNSPLHF	TGTGCCAGCAGCAAAGCGCTACGGGGTCGAGATAATTCACCCCTCCACTTT
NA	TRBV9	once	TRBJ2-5	CASSVSPLYQETQYF	TGTGCCAGCAGCGTATCCCCTCTGTACCAAGAGACCCAGTACTTC
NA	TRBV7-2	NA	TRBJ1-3	CASSLRRDVSGNTIYF	TGTGCCAGCAGCTTAAGGAGAGATGTCTCTGGAAACACCATATATTTT
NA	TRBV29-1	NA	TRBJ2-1	CSVAKTGSYNEQFF	TGCAGCGTTGCGAAGACAGGTTCCTACAATGAGCAGTTCTTC
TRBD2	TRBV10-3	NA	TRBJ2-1	CAISQSGSSYNEQFF	TGTGCCATCAGTCAGAGCGGGAGCTCCTACAATGAGCAGTTCTTC
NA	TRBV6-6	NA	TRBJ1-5	CASSYGTTHNQPQHF	TGTGCCAGCAGTTACGGGACAACCCACAATCAGCCCCAGCATTTT
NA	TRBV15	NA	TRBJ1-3	CATSRWPLSGNTIYF	TGTGCCACCAGCCGTTGGCCCCTCTCTGGAAACACCATATATTTT
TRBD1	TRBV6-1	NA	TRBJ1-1	CASSREQGTAFF	TGTGCCAGCAGTAGAGAACAGGGGACCGCTTTCTTT
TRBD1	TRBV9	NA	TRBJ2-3	CASSVGGAGGDTQYF	TGTGCCAGCAGCGTAGGGGGGGCAGGGGGCGATACGCAGTATTTT
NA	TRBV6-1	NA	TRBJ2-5	CASSEARGWVETQYF	TGTGCCAGCAGTGAAGCTAGGGGATGGGTTGAGACCCAGTACTTC
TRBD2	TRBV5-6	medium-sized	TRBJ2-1	CASSGLGGNNEQFF	TGTGCCAGCAGCGGGCTCGGGGGGAACAATGAGCAGTTCTTC
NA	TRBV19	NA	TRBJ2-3	CASSSGGGDTQYF	TGTGCCAGTAGTAGCGGAGGAGGAGATACGCAGTATTTT
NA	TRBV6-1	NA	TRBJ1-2	CASSEGSYGYTF	TGTGCCAGCAGTGAAGGCAGCTATGGCTACACCTTC
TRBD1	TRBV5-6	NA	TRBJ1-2	CASREGQMEGYTF	TGTGCCAGCAGGGAGGGACAGATGGAAGGCTACACCTTC
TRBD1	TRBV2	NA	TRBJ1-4	CASTPDGTGVEKLFF	TGTGCCAGCACCCCAGACGGGACAGGGGTAGAAAAACTGTTTTTT
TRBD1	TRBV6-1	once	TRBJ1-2	CASSDEGQQTYGYTF	TGTGCCAGCAGTGATGAGGGACAGCAGACCTATGGCTACACCTTC
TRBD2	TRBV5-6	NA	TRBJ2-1	CASSLFGAGSYNEQFF	TGTGCCAGCAGCTTGTTCGGAGCGGGGTCCTACAATGAGCAGTTCTTC
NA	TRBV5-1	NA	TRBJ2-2	CASTLEVVTTGELFF	TGCGCCAGCACTTTGGAGGTGGTAACCACCGGGGAGCTGTTTTTT